This TCR beta chain is from a study of early stage breast cancer tumors. Study information: Of about 17 invasive breast tumors, about a dozen were hormone receptor-positive, HER2-negative.

Germline CDR1 and CDR2: LNHDA and SQIVND (reference sequence). There are 13 residues in the CDR3. Trimming stripped 4 bases from V and 4 bases from J, with 10 bases between. Measured with immunoSEQ multiplex PCR; TCRdb has only the in-frame clones, and not every one. The top ten clones hold around 3.4% of a sample with around 71,000 clones, around 85% of them seen once. This sequence joins TRBV19 and TRBJ1-1; perhaps TRBD1 as D (6 bases). The sequencing input was blood. The source of this sequence is a person aged 55 to 75 with breast cancer. DNA of the CDR3: TGTGCCAGTAGTACGGACAGAATCACTGAAGCTTTCTTT. Its protein is CASSTDRITEAFF.